The source of this T cell receptor (beta chain) is a study of blood T cells in healthy people across ages. General study findings and limits: Age advanced and TCR beta diversity per million T cells fell, roughly linearly. Possibly confounding the expanded clonotype changes was the fact that donor CMV status was unknown. Reliance upon unsorted PBMCs precluded definitive naive versus antigen-experienced comparison.

Trimming took off 3 bases at V and 8 bases at J, with 9 bases between the two ends. Looked up from germline, CDR1 is SGHDT and CDR2 is YYEEEE. The CDR3 is 12 residues long. A sample-barcoded 5' primer and a J-beta primer mix were used in a second PCR of roughly 6 to 11 cycles. Unique molecular identifiers of 12 random nucleotides labeled each cDNA. Each CDR3 protein is one row after TCRdb ran MiXCR on the 5' RACE reads. This sample has 1.5 million to 2 million distinct CDR3 sequences, with 49% found just once. To note about this clonotype: Antigen specificity is unknown.

The rearrangement uses TRBV5-6 and TRBJ2-1; D is perhaps TRBD1 (5 bases). The clonotype was recovered from a woman in her forties in good health. Input material: blood. CDR3 DNA: TGTGCCAGCAGCTCAGGGTTTGATGAGCAGTTCTTC. Translation: CASSSGFDEQFF.